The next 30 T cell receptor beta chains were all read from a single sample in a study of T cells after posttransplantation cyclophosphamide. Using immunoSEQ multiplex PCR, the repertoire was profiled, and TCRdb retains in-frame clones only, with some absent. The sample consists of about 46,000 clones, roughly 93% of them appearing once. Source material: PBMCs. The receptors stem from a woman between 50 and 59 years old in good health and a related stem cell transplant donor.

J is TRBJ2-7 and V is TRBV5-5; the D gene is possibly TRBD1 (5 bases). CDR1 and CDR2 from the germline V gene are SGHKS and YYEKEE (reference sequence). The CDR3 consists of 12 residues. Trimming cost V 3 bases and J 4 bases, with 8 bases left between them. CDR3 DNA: TGTGCCAGCAGCTCGACAGTATACGAGCAGTACTTC. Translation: CASSSTVYEQYF.

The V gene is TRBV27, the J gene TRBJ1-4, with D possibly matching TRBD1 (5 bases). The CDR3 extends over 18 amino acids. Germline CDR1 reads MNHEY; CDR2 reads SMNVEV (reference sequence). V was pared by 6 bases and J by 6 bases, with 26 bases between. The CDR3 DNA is TGTGCCAGCAGGTATAAACTGGGGGGGGAGGGAAGGGATGAAAAACTGTTTTTT. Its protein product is CASRYKLGGEGRDEKLFF. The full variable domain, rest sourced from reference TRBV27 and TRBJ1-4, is EAQVTQNPRYLITVTGKKLTVTCSQNMNHEYMSWYRQDPGLGLRQIYYSMNVEVTDKGDVPEGYKVSRKEKRNFPLILESPSPNQTSLYFCASRYKLGGEGRDEKLFFGSGTQLSVL.

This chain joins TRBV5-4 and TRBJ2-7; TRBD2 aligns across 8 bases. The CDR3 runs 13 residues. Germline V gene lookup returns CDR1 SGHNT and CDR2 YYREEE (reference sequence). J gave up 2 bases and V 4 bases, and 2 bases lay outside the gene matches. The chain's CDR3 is CASSPGLAYEQYF. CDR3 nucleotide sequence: TGTGCCAGCAGCCCGGGACTAGCCTACGAGCAGTACTTC.

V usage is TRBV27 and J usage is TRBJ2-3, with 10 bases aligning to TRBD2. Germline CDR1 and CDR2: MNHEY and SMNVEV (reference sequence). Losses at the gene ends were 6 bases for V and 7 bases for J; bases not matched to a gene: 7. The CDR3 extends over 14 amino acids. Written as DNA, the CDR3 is TGTGCCAGCAGCGGAGCGGGAGGGCTTTATACGCAGTATTTT. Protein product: CASSGAGGLYTQYF.

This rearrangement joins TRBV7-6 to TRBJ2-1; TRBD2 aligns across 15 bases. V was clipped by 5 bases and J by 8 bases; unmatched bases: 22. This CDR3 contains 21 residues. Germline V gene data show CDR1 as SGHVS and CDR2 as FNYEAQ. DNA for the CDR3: TGTGCCAGCAGCCAAGTAAACCCCCAAACGGGACTAGCGGGGGGCCCGGATGAGCAGTTCTTC. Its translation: CASSQVNPQTGLAGGPDEQFF.

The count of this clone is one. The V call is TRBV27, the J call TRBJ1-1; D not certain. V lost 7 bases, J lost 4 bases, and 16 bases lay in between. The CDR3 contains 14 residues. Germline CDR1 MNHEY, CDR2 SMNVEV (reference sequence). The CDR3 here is CASTSGSLGTEAFF. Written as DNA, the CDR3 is TGTGCCAGCACCTCCGGGAGTTTGGGCACTGAAGCTTTCTTT.

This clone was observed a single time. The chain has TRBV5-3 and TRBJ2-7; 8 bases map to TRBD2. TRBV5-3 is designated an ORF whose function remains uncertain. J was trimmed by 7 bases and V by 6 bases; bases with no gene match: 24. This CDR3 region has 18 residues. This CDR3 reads CARTPPYTPGTRFWEQYF. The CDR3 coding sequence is TGTGCCAGAACCCCTCCTTATACCCCCGGGACTAGGTTTTGGGAGCAGTACTTC.

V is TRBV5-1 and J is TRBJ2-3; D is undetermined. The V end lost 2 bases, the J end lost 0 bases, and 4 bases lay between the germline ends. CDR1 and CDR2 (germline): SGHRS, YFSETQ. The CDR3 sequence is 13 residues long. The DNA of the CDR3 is TGCGCCAGCAGCTTCGGGAGCACAGATACGCAGTATTTT. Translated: CASSFGSTDTQYF. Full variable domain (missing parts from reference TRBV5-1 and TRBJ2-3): KAGVTQTPRYLIKTRGQQVTLSCSPISGHRSVSWYQQTPGQGLQFLFEYFSETQRNKGNFPGRFSGRQFSNSRSEMNVSTLELGDSALYLCASSFGSTDTQYFGPGTRLTVL.

DNA of the CDR3: TGCGCCAGCAGTGAGGCAGGCAACGTCCTGACTTTC. This translates into CASSEAGNVLTF. The rearrangement joins TRBV10-1 to TRBJ2-6; D uncertain. The CDR3 extends over 12 amino acids. The germline V gene encodes CDR1 WNHNN and CDR2 SYGVQD (reference sequence). V lost 2 bases and J lost 9, with 5 bases in between.

For the CDR3, the DNA is TGTGCCAGCAGTCCCCCCTCTGCAGCGGACAATGAGCAGTTCTTC. Protein: CASSPPSAADNEQFF. V is TRBV28 and J is TRBJ2-1, with TRBD2 as a possible D gene (5 bases). The germline CDR1 and CDR2 sequences are MDHEN and SYDVKM. There are 15 residues in the CDR3. Trimming pared 5 bases from V and 5 bases from J, leaving 16 bases between.

The CDR3, as DNA: TGTGCCAGCAGTCCCGGGACAGGGAGCAAGCCCCAGCATTTT. Amino acids: CASSPGTGSKPQHF. The gene calls are TRBV6-1 and TRBJ1-5, with TRBD1 identical over 9 bases. This CDR3 has 14 residues. CDR1 is MNHNS, CDR2 SASEGT, per germline. After removal of 5 bases from V and 8 bases from J, the junction contained 7 bases not matched to a gene.

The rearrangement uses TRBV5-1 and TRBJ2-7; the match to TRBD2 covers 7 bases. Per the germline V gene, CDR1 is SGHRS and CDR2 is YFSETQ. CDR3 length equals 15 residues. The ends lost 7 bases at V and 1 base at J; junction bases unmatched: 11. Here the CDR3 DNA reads TGCGCCAGCTCCGCCCGGGGGGTAAGTTCCTACGAGCAGTACTTC. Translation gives CASSARGVSSYEQYF.

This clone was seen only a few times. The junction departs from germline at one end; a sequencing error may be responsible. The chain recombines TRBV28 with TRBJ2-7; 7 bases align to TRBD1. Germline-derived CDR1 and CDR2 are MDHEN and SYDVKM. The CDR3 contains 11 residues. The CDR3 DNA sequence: TGTGCCAGCAGCCAGTCGGGACAGCCTTTATTC. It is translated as CASSQSGQPLF.

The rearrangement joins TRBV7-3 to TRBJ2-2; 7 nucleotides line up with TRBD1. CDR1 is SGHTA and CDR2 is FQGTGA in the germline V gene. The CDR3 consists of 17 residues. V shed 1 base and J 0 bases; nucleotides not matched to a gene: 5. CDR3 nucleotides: TGTGCCAGCAGCTTAAGAGGGGGCGCGCCGAACACCGGGGAGCTGTTTTTT. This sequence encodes CASSLRGGAPNTGELFF.

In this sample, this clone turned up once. DNA for the CDR3: TGTGCCAGCACTAATAGCAATCAGCCCCAGCATTTT. Protein product: CASTNSNQPQHF. This rearrangement joins TRBV7-2 to TRBJ1-5; no clear D. With 7 bases removed from V and 0 bases from J, the gap between germline ends came to 4 bases. The CDR3 is 12 amino acids. Germline V gene sequence: CDR1 SGHTA, CDR2 FQGNSA.

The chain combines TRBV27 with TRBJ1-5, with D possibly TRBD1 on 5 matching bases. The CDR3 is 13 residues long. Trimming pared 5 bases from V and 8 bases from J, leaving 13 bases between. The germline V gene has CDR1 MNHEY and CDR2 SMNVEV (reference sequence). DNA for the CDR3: TGTGCCAGCAGTCCCAGCAGGGTGGAGCCCCAGCATTTT. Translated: CASSPSRVEPQHF.

The CDR3 DNA sequence: TGTGCCAGCAGTTTATCCCGGGGGGACCTGGGAGCTTTCTTT. This translates into CASSLSRGDLGAFF. The genes are TRBV27 and TRBJ1-1, with D perhaps TRBD1 (5 bases). V shed 0 bases and J shed 10 bases, with 15 bases lying between them. The CDR3 spans 14 residues. Germline V CDR1 and CDR2: MNHEY, SMNVEV (reference sequence).

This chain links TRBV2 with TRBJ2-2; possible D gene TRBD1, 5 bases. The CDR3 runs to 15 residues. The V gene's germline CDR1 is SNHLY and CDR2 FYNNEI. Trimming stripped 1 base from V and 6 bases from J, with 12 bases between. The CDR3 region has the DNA TGTGCCAGCAGTGAAGACTTGGGGCTAGCCGGGGAGCTGTTTTTT. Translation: CASSEDLGLAGELFF.

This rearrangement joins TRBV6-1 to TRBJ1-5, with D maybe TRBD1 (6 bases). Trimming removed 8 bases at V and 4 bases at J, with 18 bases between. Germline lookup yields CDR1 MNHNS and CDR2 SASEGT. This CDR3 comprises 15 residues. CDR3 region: CASAVGASGNQPQHF. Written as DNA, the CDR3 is TGTGCCAGCGCGGTGGGGGCCTCAGGGAATCAGCCCCAGCATTTT.

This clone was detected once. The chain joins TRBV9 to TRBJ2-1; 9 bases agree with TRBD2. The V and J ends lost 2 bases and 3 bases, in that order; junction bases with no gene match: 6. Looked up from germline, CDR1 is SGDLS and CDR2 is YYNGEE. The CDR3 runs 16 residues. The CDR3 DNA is TGTGCCAGCAGCGTCCGGAGCGGGGGGAACTACAATGAGCAGTTCTTC. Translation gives CASSVRSGGNYNEQFF.

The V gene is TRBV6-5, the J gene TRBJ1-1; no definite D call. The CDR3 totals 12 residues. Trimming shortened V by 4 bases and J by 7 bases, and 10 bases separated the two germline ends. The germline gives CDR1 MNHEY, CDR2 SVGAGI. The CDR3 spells CASSSLSFEAFF. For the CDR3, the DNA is TGTGCCAGCAGTTCTCTTTCTTTTGAAGCTTTCTTT.

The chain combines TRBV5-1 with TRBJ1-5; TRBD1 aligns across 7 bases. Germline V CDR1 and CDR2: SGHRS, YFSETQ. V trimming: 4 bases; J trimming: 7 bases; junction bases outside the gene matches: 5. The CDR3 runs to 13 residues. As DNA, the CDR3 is TGCGCCAGCAGCCCTACAGGGGCCCAGCCCCAGCATTTT. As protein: CASSPTGAQPQHF.

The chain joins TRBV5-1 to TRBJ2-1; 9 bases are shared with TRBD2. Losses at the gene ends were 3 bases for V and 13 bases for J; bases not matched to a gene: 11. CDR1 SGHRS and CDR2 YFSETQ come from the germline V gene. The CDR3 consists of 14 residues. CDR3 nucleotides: TGCGCCAGCAGCTCAACCCTCGGGACTAGCCGACAGTTCTTC. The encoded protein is CASSSTLGTSRQFF.

The CDR3 is CASSEERVSGNTIYF. CDR3 nucleotide sequence: TGTGCCAGCAGTGAAGAGAGGGTTTCGGGAAACACCATATATTTT. V is TRBV2 and J is TRBJ1-3; no reliable D call. This CDR3 region has 15 residues. Germline CDR1 SNHLY, CDR2 FYNNEI. Trimming shortened V by 1 base and J by 4 bases, and 11 bases separated the two germline ends.

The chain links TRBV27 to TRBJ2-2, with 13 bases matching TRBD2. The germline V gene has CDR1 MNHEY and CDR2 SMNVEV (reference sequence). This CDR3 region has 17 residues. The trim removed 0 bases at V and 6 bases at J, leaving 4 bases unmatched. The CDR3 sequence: CASSLSPGLAGSGELFF. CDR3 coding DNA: TGTGCCAGCAGTTTATCGCCGGGACTAGCGGGATCCGGGGAGCTGTTTTTT.

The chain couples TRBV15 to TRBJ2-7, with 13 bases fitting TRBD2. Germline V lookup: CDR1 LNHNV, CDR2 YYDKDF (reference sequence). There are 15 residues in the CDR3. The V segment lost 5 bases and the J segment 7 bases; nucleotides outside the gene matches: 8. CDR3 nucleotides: TGTGCCACCAGCGGTCCGGGACTAGCGGGACTAGAGCAGTACTTC. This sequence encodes CATSGPGLAGLEQYF.

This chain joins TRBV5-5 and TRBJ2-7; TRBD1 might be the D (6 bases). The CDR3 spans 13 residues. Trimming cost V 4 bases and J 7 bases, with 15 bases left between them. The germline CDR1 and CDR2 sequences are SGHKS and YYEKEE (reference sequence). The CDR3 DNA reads TGTGCCAGCAGCCTGGACAGCCGCGGGGAGCAGTACTTC. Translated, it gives CASSLDSRGEQYF.

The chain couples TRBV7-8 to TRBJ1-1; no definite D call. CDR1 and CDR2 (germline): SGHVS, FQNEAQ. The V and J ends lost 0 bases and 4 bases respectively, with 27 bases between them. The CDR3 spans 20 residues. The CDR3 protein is CASSLASWIGLEGIATEAFF. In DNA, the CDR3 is TGTGCCAGCAGCTTAGCTAGTTGGATCGGGTTAGAAGGTATCGCCACTGAAGCTTTCTTT.

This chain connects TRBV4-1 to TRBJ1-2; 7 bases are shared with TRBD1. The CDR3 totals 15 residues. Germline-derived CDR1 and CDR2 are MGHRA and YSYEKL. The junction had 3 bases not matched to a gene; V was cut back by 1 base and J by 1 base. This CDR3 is CASSQGQGGNYGYTF. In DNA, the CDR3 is TGCGCCAGCAGCCAAGGACAGGGAGGTAACTATGGCTACACCTTC.

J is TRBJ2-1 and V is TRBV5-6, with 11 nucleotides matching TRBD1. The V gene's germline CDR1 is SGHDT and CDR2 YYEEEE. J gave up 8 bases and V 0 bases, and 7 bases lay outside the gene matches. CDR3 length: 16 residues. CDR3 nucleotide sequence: TGTGCCAGCAGCTTGGGGCCGGGACAGGGGGTTGATGAGCAGTTCTTC. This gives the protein CASSLGPGQGVDEQFF.